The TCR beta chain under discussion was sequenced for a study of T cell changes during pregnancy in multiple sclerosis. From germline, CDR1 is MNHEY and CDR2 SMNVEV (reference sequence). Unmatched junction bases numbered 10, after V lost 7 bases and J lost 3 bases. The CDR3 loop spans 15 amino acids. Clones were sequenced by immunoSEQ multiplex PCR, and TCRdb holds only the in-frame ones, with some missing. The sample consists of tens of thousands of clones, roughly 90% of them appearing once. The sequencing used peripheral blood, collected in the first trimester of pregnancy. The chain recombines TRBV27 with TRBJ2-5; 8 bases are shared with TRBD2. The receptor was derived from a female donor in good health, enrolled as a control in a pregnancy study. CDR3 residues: CASKQRGLAEETQYF. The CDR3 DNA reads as TGTGCCAGCAAGCAGCGGGGGCTAGCGGAAGAGACCCAGTACTTC.